The sequence of this T cell receptor beta chain was determined in a study of cytomegalovirus exposure and HLA in healthy donors. This CDR3 is built from 16 residues. V dropped 5 bases and J dropped 0; count of bases not matched to a gene: 6. Looked up from germline, CDR1 is SGHNT and CDR2 is YENEEA. This PCR relied on a set of 60 Vbeta primers and 13 Jbeta primers. The assay was immunoSEQ multiplex PCR, and TCRdb's table has in-frame clones only and misses some. Here the sample spans more than 80,000 clones, about 81% being singletons. Remarks on this clone: What it binds is not known.

The study's findings and limits: Specific recognition of CMV antigens was confirmed in vitro for three chains (all CMV-associated).

The material sequenced was PBMCs. The clonotype was recovered from a man aged 60 to 75 in good health and CMV-seronegative. The chain uses TRBV11-3 and TRBJ2-2; TRBD2 matches 7 bases. The CDR3: CASSPHGLANTGELFF. In DNA form, the CDR3 reads TGTGCCAGCAGCCCCCACGGACTAGCGAACACCGGGGAGCTGTTTTTT.